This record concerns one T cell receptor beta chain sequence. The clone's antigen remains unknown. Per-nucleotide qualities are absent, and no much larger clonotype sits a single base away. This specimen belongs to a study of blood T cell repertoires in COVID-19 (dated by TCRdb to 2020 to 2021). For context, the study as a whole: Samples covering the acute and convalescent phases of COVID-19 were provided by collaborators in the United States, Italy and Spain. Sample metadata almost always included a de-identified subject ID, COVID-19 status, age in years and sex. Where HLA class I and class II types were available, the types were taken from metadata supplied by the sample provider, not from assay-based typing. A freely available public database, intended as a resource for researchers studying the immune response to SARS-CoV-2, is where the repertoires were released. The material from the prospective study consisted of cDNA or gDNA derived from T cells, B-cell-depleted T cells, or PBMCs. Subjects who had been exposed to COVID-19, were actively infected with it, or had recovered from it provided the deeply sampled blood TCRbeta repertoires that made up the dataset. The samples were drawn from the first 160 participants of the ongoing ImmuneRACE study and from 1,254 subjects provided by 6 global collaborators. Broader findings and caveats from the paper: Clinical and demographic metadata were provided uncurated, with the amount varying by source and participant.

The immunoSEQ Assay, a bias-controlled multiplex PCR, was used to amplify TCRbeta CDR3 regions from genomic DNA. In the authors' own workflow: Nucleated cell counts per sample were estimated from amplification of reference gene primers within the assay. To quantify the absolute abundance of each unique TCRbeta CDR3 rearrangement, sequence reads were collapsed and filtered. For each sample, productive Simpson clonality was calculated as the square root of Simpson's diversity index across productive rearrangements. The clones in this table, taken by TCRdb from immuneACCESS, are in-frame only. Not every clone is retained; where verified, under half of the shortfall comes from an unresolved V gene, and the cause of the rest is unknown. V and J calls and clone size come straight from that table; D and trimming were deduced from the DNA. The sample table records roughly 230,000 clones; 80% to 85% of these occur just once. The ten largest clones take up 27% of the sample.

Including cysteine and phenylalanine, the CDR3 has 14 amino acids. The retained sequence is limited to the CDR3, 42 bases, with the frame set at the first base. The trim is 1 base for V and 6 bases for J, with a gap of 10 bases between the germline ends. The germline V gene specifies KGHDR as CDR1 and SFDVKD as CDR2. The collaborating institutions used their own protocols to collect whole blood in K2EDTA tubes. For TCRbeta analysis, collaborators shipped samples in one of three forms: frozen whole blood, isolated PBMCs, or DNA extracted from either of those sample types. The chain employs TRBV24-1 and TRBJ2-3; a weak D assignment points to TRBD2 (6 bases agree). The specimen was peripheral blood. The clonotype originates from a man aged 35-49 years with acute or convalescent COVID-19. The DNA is TGTGCCACCAGTGATTTTGGGACTTCGGATACGCAGTATTTT. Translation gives CATSDFGTSDTQYF.